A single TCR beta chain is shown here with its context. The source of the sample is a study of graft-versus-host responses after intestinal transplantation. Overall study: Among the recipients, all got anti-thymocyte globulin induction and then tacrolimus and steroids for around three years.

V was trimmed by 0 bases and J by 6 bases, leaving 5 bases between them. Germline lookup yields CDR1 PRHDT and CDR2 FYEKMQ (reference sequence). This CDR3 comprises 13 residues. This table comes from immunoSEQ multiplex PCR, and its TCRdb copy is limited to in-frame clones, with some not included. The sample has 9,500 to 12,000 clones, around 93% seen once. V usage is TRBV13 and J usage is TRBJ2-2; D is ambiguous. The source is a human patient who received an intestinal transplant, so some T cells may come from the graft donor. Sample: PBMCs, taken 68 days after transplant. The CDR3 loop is CASSLGSAGELFF. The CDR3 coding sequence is TGTGCCAGCAGCTTAGGAAGCGCCGGGGAGCTGTTTTTT.